Each of the 11 T cell receptor beta chains below was sequenced from the same sample in a study of T cell responses to AZD1222 COVID-19 vaccine. Produced via immunoSEQ multiplex PCR; TCRdb's table is partial and in-frame only. The sample records about 91,000 clones, more than 85% being singletons. Material: peripheral blood, obtained 28 days after the second AZD1222 dose. The receptors derive from an adult who received the AZD1222 COVID-19 vaccine.

The genes are TRBV18 and TRBJ1-2; D gene uncertain. Trimming stripped 0 bases from V and 4 bases from J, with 12 bases between. This CDR3 is 15 amino acids long. Germline V lookup: CDR1 KGHSH, CDR2 LQKENI. The CDR3 region is CASSPPADLTYGYTF. In DNA, the CDR3 is TGTGCCAGCTCACCACCGGCAGACCTTACCTATGGCTACACCTTC. Together with reference TRBV18 and TRBJ1-2, the CDR3 gives the full variable domain: NAGVMQNPRHLVRRRGQEARLRCSPMKGHSHVYWYRQLPEEGLKFMVYLQKENIIDESGMPKERFSAEFPKEGPSILRIQQVVRGDSAAYFCASSPPADLTYGYTFGSGTRLTVV.

This clone was seen a handful of times. The chain has TRBV19 and TRBJ1-1; TRBD1 agrees at 7 bases. CDR1 and CDR2 (germline): LNHDA, SQIVND (reference sequence). The CDR3 totals 15 residues. Unmatched junction bases numbered 7, after V lost 5 bases and J lost 1 base. The CDR3 DNA reads TGTGCCAGTAGTGCCCTGACAGGGCCGAACACTGAAGCTTTCTTT. It translates to CASSALTGPNTEAFF.

The V gene is TRBV7-8, the J gene TRBJ1-5; TRBD1 matches at 7 bases. This CDR3 contains 18 residues. V trimming: 5 bases; J trimming: 0 bases; junction bases outside the gene matches: 13. From germline, CDR1 is SGHVS and CDR2 FQNEAQ. This CDR3 reads CASSPTYRGQLSNQPQHF. The CDR3 DNA follows: TGTGCCAGCAGCCCTACCTACAGGGGCCAACTTAGCAATCAGCCCCAGCATTTT.

This sequence joins TRBV18 and TRBJ1-2, with no clear D. The germline gives CDR1 KGHSH, CDR2 LQKENI. Between the trimmed V and J ends, which lost 2 bases and 0 bases, there was a span of 16 bases. The CDR3 is 17 amino acids. The CDR3 spells CASSPWQTPGPNYGYTF. The CDR3 DNA sequence: TGTGCCAGCTCACCATGGCAGACCCCCGGGCCTAACTATGGCTACACCTTC.

The CDR3 loop reads CASSLRGNYGYTF. CDR3 nucleotides: TGTGCCAGCAGCTTGCGGGGGAACTATGGCTACACCTTC. This chain links TRBV5-6 with TRBJ1-2; perhaps TRBD1 as D (5 bases). The V gene lost 1 base and the J gene lost 2 bases, with 6 bases spanning the gap. CDR1 and CDR2 (germline): SGHDT, YYEEEE. The CDR3 covers 13 residues.

This chain links TRBV28 with TRBJ1-4; 8 bases match TRBD1. Looked up from germline, CDR1 is MDHEN and CDR2 is SYDVKM. The CDR3 is 13 amino acids. With V trimmed by 6 bases and J by 8 bases, 5 bases remained unmatched. CDR3 sequence (DNA): TGTGCCAGCAGCTCCAGGGGGCGCGAAAAACTGTTTTTT. It is translated as CASSSRGREKLFF.

The chain joins TRBV6-1 to TRBJ1-5, with 9 nucleotides matching TRBD1. This CDR3 is 16 amino acids long. The trim removed 0 bases at V and 6 bases at J, leaving 6 bases unmatched. Germline CDR1 is MNHNS and CDR2 is SASEGT. The CDR3 nucleotides read TGTGCCAGCAGTGAAGCGGGGACAGGGAATTTTCAGCCCCAGCATTTT. This encodes CASSEAGTGNFQPQHF.

The rearrangement uses TRBV6-2 or TRBV6-3 and TRBJ2-2, with D tentatively TRBD1 (5 bases). Germline CDR1 MNHEY, CDR2 SVGEGT. This CDR3 is built from 15 residues. The V end was cut by 0 bases, the J end by 5 bases, with 10 bases between. The CDR3 spells CASSYSRKGTGELFF. The CDR3 DNA is TGTGCCAGCAGTTACTCGCGGAAGGGGACCGGGGAGCTGTTTTTT.

V gene TRBV19 combines with J gene TRBJ2-1, with D maybe TRBD2 (6 bases). This CDR3 has 11 amino acids. Germline CDR1 LNHDA, CDR2 SQIVND (reference sequence). Trimming removed 4 bases at V and 10 bases at J, with 8 bases between. DNA of the CDR3: TGTGCCAGTAGTAGGGGACTCGAGCAGTTCTTC. Translated: CASSRGLEQFF.

CDR3 sequence: CASSGHGYTF. In nucleotides, the CDR3 is TGTGCCAGCAGTGGGCACGGCTACACCTTC. The rearrangement links TRBV12-3 or TRBV12-4 to TRBJ1-2; no reliable D call. The CDR3 is 10 amino acids. The V end lost 5 bases, the J end lost 8 bases, and 6 bases lay between the germline ends.

This clone showed up just once. The J gene is TRBJ1-4, the V gene TRBV5-6; D ambiguous. The germline V gene encodes CDR1 SGHDT and CDR2 YYEEEE. V was trimmed by 0 bases and J by 5 bases, leaving 11 bases between them. The CDR3 extends over 15 amino acids. The CDR3 sequence is CASSLAATRNEKLFF. The DNA for the CDR3 is TGTGCCAGCAGCTTGGCCGCGACACGAAATGAAAAACTGTTTTTT. The entire variable domain, with the rest obtained from reference TRBV5-6 and TRBJ1-4, is as follows: DAGVTQSPTHLIKTRGQQVTLRCSPKSGHDTVSWYQQALGQGPQFIFQYYEEEERQRGNFPDRFSGHQFPNYSSELNVNALLLGDSALYLCASSLAATRNEKLFFGSGTQLSVL.